This TCR beta chain was profiled in a study of blood T cell repertoires in COVID-19. Study-level information: Sources were T cells, B-cell-depleted T cells, or PBMCs; the material itself was cDNA or gDNA.

Original analysis: Reference gene primer amplification gave estimated nucleated cell counts. TCRdb keeps only in-frame clones here, not all; method: immunoSEQ multiplex PCR. V and J calls and clone size come straight from that table; D and trimming were deduced from the DNA. This repertoire shows under 150,000 clones, roughly 85% found once; its top ten account for about 13%. CDR1 and CDR2 (germline): SGHRS, YFSETQ. V lost 2 bases and J lost 5; bases outside the gene matches: 3. The CDR3 has 13 residues. Input material: peripheral blood. V is TRBV5-1 and J is TRBJ2-5; 7 positions agree with TRBD1. The TCR originated in a human donor in a cohort sampled during active COVID-19. The CDR3 DNA is TGCGCCAGCAGCTTAGGGGGCGTGGAGACCCAGTACTTC. Its translation is CASSLGGVETQYF.